Below are 21 T cell receptor beta chains sequenced from a single sample in a study of OX40 agonist ivuxolimab in advanced cancers. Only in-frame clones appear in the TCRdb table, and some are missing; sequencing was by immunoSEQ multiplex PCR. This table holds 90,000 to 150,000 clones, more than 80% found once. The sample in question was CD4+ or CD8+ T cells sorted from blood, obtained in a trial of the OX40 agonist ivuxolimab. The origin of the receptors is an adult with an advanced solid tumor such as melanoma, head and neck, liver or kidney cancer.

The CDR3 DNA follows: TGTGCCAGCACCCCGGGACCCGCCAGAGATACGCAGTATTTT. Translating gives CASTPGPARDTQYF. The genes are TRBV28 and TRBJ2-3, with D perhaps being TRBD1 or TRBD2 (5 bases each). The germline V gene has CDR1 MDHEN and CDR2 SYDVKM. Deletions cut 7 bases from V and 5 bases from J, with 16 bases between. The length of the CDR3 is 14 residues.

The CDR3 protein is CASSVAQTGRGEQYF. The CDR3 DNA reads TGTGCCAGCAGCGTAGCCCAGACAGGGCGAGGCGAGCAGTACTTC. The chain couples TRBV9 to TRBJ2-7; 7 bases match TRBD1. Germline lookup yields CDR1 SGDLS and CDR2 YYNGEE. V gave up 0 bases and J gave up 6 bases; unmatched junction bases: 9. The CDR3 consists of 15 residues.

V usage is TRBV19 and J usage is TRBJ1-4; D not resolved. Germline V lookup: CDR1 LNHDA, CDR2 SQIVND (reference sequence). Trimming removed 5 bases at V and 8 bases at J, with 9 bases between. This CDR3 comprises 12 residues. CDR3: CASSSDPEKLFF. In nucleotides, the CDR3 is TGTGCCAGTAGTTCTGACCCCGAAAAACTGTTTTTT.

The chain combines TRBV29-1 with TRBJ2-5; 8 bases are shared with TRBD1. Losses at the gene ends were 4 bases for V and 1 base for J; bases not matched to a gene: 2. The germline V gene has CDR1 SQVTM and CDR2 ANQGSEA. This CDR3 has 13 residues. In DNA form, the CDR3 reads TGCAGCGTTGTGGACAGGGCCCAAGAGACCCAGTACTTC. It translates to CSVVDRAQETQYF.

The table lists this clone with a count of one. The V and J genes are TRBV5-1 and TRBJ2-5, with D perhaps assigned TRBD1 or TRBD2 (7 bases each). Trimming removed 4 bases from V and 3 bases from J, with 13 bases in between. Looked up from germline, CDR1 is SGHRS and CDR2 is YFSETQ. This CDR3 has 14 residues. Here the CDR3 DNA reads TGCGCCAGCAGCGTATCAGGGGGGGAAGAGACCCAGTACTTC. Translation gives CASSVSGGEETQYF.

This sequence joins TRBV19 and TRBJ2-3; 12 bases match TRBD2. The CDR3 is 17 residues long. The ends lost 9 bases at V and 3 bases at J; junction bases unmatched: 13. The germline CDR1 and CDR2 sequences are LNHDA and SQIVND (reference sequence). In nucleotides, the CDR3 is TGTGCCAGCACGACTAGCGGGGGAGTCCTTACGACAGATACGCAGTATTTT. This encodes CASTTSGGVLTTDTQYF.

V gene TRBV19 combines with J gene TRBJ2-5; the match to TRBD1 covers 11 bases. The J segment lost 7 bases and the V segment lost 5 bases, leaving 9 bases of the junction unmatched. Germline V lookup: CDR1 LNHDA, CDR2 SQIVND (reference sequence). The length of the CDR3 is 15 residues. The CDR3 DNA is TGTGCCAGTAGTCCCGGACAGGGGGCTCTGGGGACCCAGTACTTC. This codes for CASSPGQGALGTQYF.

Here the CDR3 DNA reads TGTGCCAGCAGCGGACTCGCGGGGCGCGGGTCTGATGAGCAGTTCTTC. It encodes CASSGLAGRGSDEQFF. The chain recombines TRBV7-2 with TRBJ2-1; perhaps TRBD2 as D (6 bases). V lost 5 bases, J lost 8 bases, and 22 bases lay in between. The CDR3 contains 16 residues. Germline loops: CDR1 SGHTA, CDR2 FQGNSA.

The V gene is TRBV10-3, the J gene TRBJ1-2; no clear D. Germline values: CDR1 ENHRY, CDR2 SYGVKD. This CDR3 is built from 14 residues. The germline V and J ends were trimmed by 0 bases and 8 bases, with 13 bases remaining between them. The CDR3 nucleotides read TGTGCCATCAGTGAGTCTGTGGCGGCACGCGGCTACACCTTC. This translates into CAISESVAARGYTF.

The CDR3 sequence is CASSLDGRGYEQYF. In DNA, the CDR3 is TGTGCCAGCAGCTTAGATGGCAGGGGATACGAGCAGTACTTC. The rearrangement joins TRBV7-2 to TRBJ2-7; D perhaps matches TRBD1 (6 bases). V lost 1 base and J 4 bases, leaving 11 bases between the germline ends. This CDR3 has 14 amino acids. Germline V gene data show CDR1 as SGHTA and CDR2 as FQGNSA. The full variable domain, completed using reference TRBV7-2 and TRBJ2-7, is GAGVSQSPSNKVTEKGKDVELRCDPISGHTALYWYRQSLGQGLEFLIYFQGNSAPDKSGLPSDRFSAERTGGSVSTLTIQRTQQEDSAVYLCASSLDGRGYEQYFGPGTRLTVT.

The chain combines TRBV11-3 with TRBJ2-2; D not resolved. Looked up from germline, CDR1 is SGHNT and CDR2 is YENEEA. Trimming pared 5 bases from V and 8 bases from J, leaving 9 bases between. This CDR3 spans 12 amino acids. CDR3 sequence (DNA): TGTGCCAGCAGCCAGCGTTTAGGGGAGCTGTTTTTT. Encoded protein: CASSQRLGELFF.

This clone was recorded only once. The J gene is TRBJ2-5, the V gene TRBV14, with D perhaps matching TRBD1 or TRBD2 (7 bases each). V lost 1 base, J lost 5 bases, and 11 bases lay in between. The length of the CDR3 is 14 residues. Germline V lookup: CDR1 SGHDN, CDR2 FVKESK. The CDR3 coding sequence is TGTGCCAGCAGCCAAGCGCAGGGGGGGGAGACCCAGTACTTC. It is translated as CASSQAQGGETQYF.

The J gene is TRBJ1-4, the V gene TRBV5-1, with D uncertain. The length of the CDR3 is 13 residues. V lost 4 bases and J lost 11, with 15 bases in between. Germline V gene lookup returns CDR1 SGHRS and CDR2 YFSETQ. For the CDR3, the DNA is TGCGCCAGCAGCACGAGACCCTGGGAGAAACTGTTTTTT. Amino acid sequence: CASSTRPWEKLFF.

The rearrangement uses TRBV7-2 and TRBJ2-6; a possible D gene is TRBD1 (5 bases). CDR3 length equals 16 residues. In germline, CDR1 is SGHTA, CDR2 FQGNSA. V was clipped by 6 bases and J by 0 bases, with 12 bases between them. The CDR3 sequence is CASRKDSLSGANVLTF. The CDR3 region has the DNA TGTGCCAGCAGAAAAGACAGCCTCTCTGGGGCCAACGTCCTGACTTTC.

Note on this clone: The sample contains more than one DNA sequence encoding this CDR3. The genes are TRBV5-6 and TRBJ2-6; D remains unclear. V gave up 0 bases and J gave up 0 bases, with 10 bases separating them. The CDR3 covers 17 residues. In germline, CDR1 is SGHDT, CDR2 YYEEEE. CDR3 residues: CASSLGVPSSGANVLTF. CDR3 in DNA: TGTGCCAGCAGCTTGGGGGTCCCTAGCTCTGGGGCCAACGTCCTGACTTTC.

CDR3 sequence reads: CASSIGGLKADKNIQYF. The CDR3 region has the DNA TGTGCCAGTAGTATAGGTGGGCTAAAGGCGGACAAAAACATTCAGTACTTC. V usage is TRBV19 and J usage is TRBJ2-4; no firm D call. CDR1 is LNHDA, CDR2 SQIVND, per germline (reference sequence). V shed 1 base and J shed 3 bases, with 16 bases lying between them. This CDR3 comprises 17 residues.

This clone was recorded only once. J is TRBJ1-1 and V is TRBV5-5; no firm D call. Per germline, CDR1 SGHKS and CDR2 YYEKEE (reference sequence). Between the trimmed V and J ends, which lost 1 base and 0 bases, there was a span of 13 bases. There are 16 residues in the CDR3. The CDR3 DNA reads TGTGCCAGCAGCTTGACGGCGACGGGGATGAACACTGAAGCTTTCTTT. Protein product: CASSLTATGMNTEAFF.

This rearrangement joins TRBV7-9 to TRBJ2-3; no reliable D call. CDR1 is SEHNR and CDR2 is FQNEAQ in the germline V gene (reference sequence). The CDR3 has 14 residues. Trimming left V 5 bases short and J 2 bases short, with 11 bases between. The CDR3 bases are TGTGCCAGCAGCCCCACGAGTGCCACAGATACGCAGTATTTT. This gives the protein CASSPTSATDTQYF.

The chain carries TRBV7-2 and TRBJ2-5; 10 bases align to TRBD1. Unmatched junction bases numbered 7, after V lost 5 bases and J lost 4 bases. The germline CDR1 and CDR2 sequences are SGHTA and FQGNSA. The CDR3 loop spans 15 amino acids. The CDR3 nucleotides are TGTGCCAGCAGCCCTTGGACAGGGGGGGGAGAGACCCAGTACTTC. Translated, it gives CASSPWTGGGETQYF. The entire variable domain, with the rest obtained from reference TRBV7-2 and TRBJ2-5, is as follows: GAGVSQSPSNKVTEKGKDVELRCDPISGHTALYWYRQSLGQGLEFLIYFQGNSAPDKSGLPSDRFSAERTGGSVSTLTIQRTQQEDSAVYLCASSPWTGGGETQYFGPGTRLLVL.

The chain carries TRBV27 and TRBJ1-4; TRBD1 might be the D (5 bases). The V gene lost 5 bases and the J gene lost 8 bases, with 15 bases spanning the gap. CDR1 and CDR2 (germline): MNHEY, SMNVEV (reference sequence). The CDR3 has 14 amino acids. The chain's CDR3 is CASSQLLRGEKLFF. CDR3 in DNA: TGTGCCAGCAGTCAACTCCTGAGGGGCGAAAAACTGTTTTTT.

Here the CDR3 DNA reads TGTGCCAGCAGCGTCGGGACAGTTAATGAAAAACTGTTTTTT. Encoded protein: CASSVGTVNEKLFF. The chain uses TRBV7-2 and TRBJ1-4; TRBD1 aligns across 7 bases. Trimming removed 5 bases from V and 4 bases from J; junction bases left unmatched: 4. Germline V gene data show CDR1 as SGHTA and CDR2 as FQGNSA. The CDR3 covers 14 residues.